This T cell receptor beta chain was sequenced for a study of blood T cell repertoires in COVID-19. Source study methods: Quantification of nucleated cells was approximated via reference gene primer amplification. Only in-frame clones appear in the TCRdb table, and some are missing; sequencing was by immunoSEQ multiplex PCR. Clone size and V and J calls were adopted from that table, with D and trimming inferred from the DNA. The data show over 50,000 clones, 85% seen once. Germline V lookup: CDR1 MDHEN, CDR2 SYDVKM. This CDR3 is 16 amino acids long. V gave up 5 bases and J gave up 1 base, with 15 bases separating them.

Sequenced sample: peripheral blood. This TCR was sampled from a human donor in a cohort sampled during active COVID-19. The gene calls are TRBV28 and TRBJ1-5; D may be TRBD1 (6 bases). The CDR3 region has the DNA TGTGCCAGCAGTCTCAGAGGGGGGGGGAGCAATCAGCCCCAGCATTTT. This sequence encodes CASSLRGGGSNQPQHF.